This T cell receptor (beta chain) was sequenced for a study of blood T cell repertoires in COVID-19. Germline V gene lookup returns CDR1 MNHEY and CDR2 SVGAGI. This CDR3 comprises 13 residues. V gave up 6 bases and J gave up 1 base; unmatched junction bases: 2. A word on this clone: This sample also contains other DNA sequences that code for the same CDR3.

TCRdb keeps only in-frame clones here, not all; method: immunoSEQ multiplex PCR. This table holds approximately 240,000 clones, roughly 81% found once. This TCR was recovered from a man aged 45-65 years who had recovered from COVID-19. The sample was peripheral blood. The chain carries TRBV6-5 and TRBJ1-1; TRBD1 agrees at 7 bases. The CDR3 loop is CASRRTGNTEAFF. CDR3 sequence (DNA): TGTGCCAGCAGGAGGACAGGGAACACTGAAGCTTTCTTT.